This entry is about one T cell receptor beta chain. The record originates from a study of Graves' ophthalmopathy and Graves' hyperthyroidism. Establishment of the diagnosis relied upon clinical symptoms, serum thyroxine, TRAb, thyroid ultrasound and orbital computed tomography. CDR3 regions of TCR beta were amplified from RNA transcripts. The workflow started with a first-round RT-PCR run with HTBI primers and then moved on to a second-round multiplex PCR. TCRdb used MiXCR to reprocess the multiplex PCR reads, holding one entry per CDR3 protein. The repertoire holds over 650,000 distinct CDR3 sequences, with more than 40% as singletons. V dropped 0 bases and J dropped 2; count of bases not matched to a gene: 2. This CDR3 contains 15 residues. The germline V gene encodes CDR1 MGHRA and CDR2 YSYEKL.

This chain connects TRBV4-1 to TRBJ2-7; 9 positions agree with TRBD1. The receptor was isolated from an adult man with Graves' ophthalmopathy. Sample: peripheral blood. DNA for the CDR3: TGCGCCAGCAGCCAAGAACAGGGGGCAGCCTACGAGCAGTACGTC. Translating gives CASSQEQGAAYEQYV.